The 27 T cell receptor beta chains below were found in one sample sequenced in a study of neurological immune-mediated disorders. TCRdb re-analysed the 5' RACE reads in MiXCR, keeping a single row per CDR3 protein. The sample lists about 59,000 distinct CDR3 sequences, under 4.5% occurring once. The sequenced sample consisted of PBMCs. The receptors derive from a woman aged 25 to 39 with multiple sclerosis.

This clonotype occurred many times. This chain joins TRBV5-6 and TRBJ2-1; D possibly matches TRBD1 or TRBD2 (5 bases each). The CDR3 extends over 15 amino acids. Germline CDR1 reads SGHDT; CDR2 reads YYEEEE. V was trimmed by 9 bases and J by 10 bases, leaving 26 bases between them. The CDR3 loop reads CATNARDHKPREQFF. In DNA, the CDR3 is TGTGCCACCAACGCCAGGGACCACAAGCCCAGAGAGCAGTTCTTC.

This clonotype was detected many times. The chain recombines TRBV5-4 with TRBJ1-1; D remains unclear. The CDR3 contains 12 residues. With 1 base removed from V and 1 base from J, the gap between germline ends came to 2 bases. The germline gives CDR1 SGHNT, CDR2 YYREEE (reference sequence). CDR3 DNA: TGTGCCAGCAGCTTGCGGAACACTGAAGCTTTCTTT. Amino acids: CASSLRNTEAFF.

The table lists this clonotype with many counts. V usage is TRBV5-1 and J usage is TRBJ2-1, with TRBD2 identical over 9 bases. The germline CDR1 and CDR2 sequences are SGHRS and YFSETQ. The CDR3 runs to 16 residues. V dropped 1 base and J dropped 9; count of bases not matched to a gene: 11. The DNA for the CDR3 is TGCGCCAGCAGCTTGTCGGCGGGGGGGCGCTCGGCTGAGCAGTTCTTC. This codes for CASSLSAGGRSAEQFF.

This clonotype was detected many times. The chain carries TRBV20-1 and TRBJ2-4, with D possibly being TRBD1 or TRBD2 (6 bases each). Germline loops: CDR1 DFQATT, CDR2 SNEGSKA (reference sequence). The CDR3 contains 13 residues. V lost 5 bases, J lost 5 bases, and 13 bases lay in between. CDR3 in amino acids: CSAAGGFENIQYF. CDR3 DNA sequence: TGCAGTGCTGCCGGGGGCTTTGAAAACATTCAGTACTTC.

This clonotype occurred many times. V and J are TRBV12-3 or TRBV12-4 and TRBJ2-2, with TRBD1 identical over 7 bases. The CDR3 loop spans 13 amino acids. V dropped 8 bases and J dropped 5; count of bases not matched to a gene: 5. This CDR3 reads CASGRQGTGELFF. For the CDR3, the DNA is TGTGCCAGCGGCCGACAGGGAACCGGGGAGCTGTTTTTT.

This clonotype was counted at least ten times. The chain couples TRBV5-1 to TRBJ2-5; 11 bases match TRBD2. CDR3 length equals 16 residues. V was pared by 4 bases and J by 5 bases, with 10 bases of the junction left unmatched. In germline, CDR1 is SGHRS, CDR2 YFSETQ. The CDR3 bases are TGCGCCAGCAGCGGGGGACTAGCGGCGAACGGGGAGACCCAGTACTTC. Protein product: CASSGGLAANGETQYF.

This clonotype was observed a few times. A much more abundant neighbour one base away suggests this may be a read error. The genes are TRBV5-4 and TRBJ1-2; D is ambiguous. This CDR3 region has 12 residues. Per the germline V gene, CDR1 is SGHNT and CDR2 is YYREEE (reference sequence). V lost 4 bases, J lost 4 bases, and 8 bases lay in between. CDR3 protein: CASSIDTYGYTF. CDR3 sequence (DNA): TGTGCCAGCAGCATTGACACCTATGGCTACACCTTC.

This clonotype showed up many times. This chain connects TRBV20-1 to TRBJ1-5; D unresolved. V was cut by 0 bases and J by 4 bases, with 10 bases left in between. The CDR3 runs 14 residues. Germline CDR1 reads DFQATT; CDR2 reads SNEGSKA (reference sequence). This CDR3 is CSARDRAKNQPQHF. In DNA form, the CDR3 reads TGCAGTGCTAGAGATAGGGCAAAGAATCAGCCCCAGCATTTT.

This clonotype was counted at least ten times. The V call is TRBV5-1, the J call TRBJ2-7; D is possibly TRBD1 (5 bases). The V end was cut by 5 bases, the J end by 4 bases, with 13 bases between. The CDR3 totals 13 residues. Germline V lookup: CDR1 SGHRS, CDR2 YFSETQ. The CDR3 here is CASSSQQGYEQYF. CDR3 nucleotides: TGCGCCAGCAGTTCTCAGCAGGGTTACGAGCAGTACTTC.

The V call is TRBV6-2 or TRBV6-3, the J call TRBJ2-7; 8 bases map to TRBD2. The CDR3 loop spans 12 amino acids. Per the germline V gene, CDR1 is MNHEY and CDR2 is SVGEGT. V trimming: 8 bases; J trimming: 2 bases; junction bases outside the gene matches: 2. CDR3 amino acids: CASWGLAYEQYF. The CDR3 nucleotides read TGTGCCAGCTGGGGACTAGCCTACGAGCAGTACTTC.

There are a few counts of this clonotype. The chain couples TRBV19 to TRBJ1-4, with TRBD1 as a possible D gene (5 bases). V was trimmed by 7 bases and J by 8 bases, leaving 11 bases between them. Germline V gene data show CDR1 as LNHDA and CDR2 as SQIVND (reference sequence). The CDR3 is 12 residues long. The CDR3 nucleotides are TGTGCCAGTAAGGGGCCAGAAGAAAAACTGTTTTTT. This encodes CASKGPEEKLFF.

This clonotype was found many times. This chain connects TRBV7-9 to TRBJ2-7, with 7 bases aligning to TRBD2. CDR1 SEHNR and CDR2 FQNEAQ come from the germline V gene (reference sequence). This CDR3 comprises 16 residues. Trimming took 5 bases from V and 6 from J; bases not matched to a gene: 16. The CDR3 region has the DNA TGTGCCAGCAGCCGGTGGGGGGGGGGACCCTCTCGCGAGCAGTACTTC. Translation gives CASSRWGGGPSREQYF.

This clonotype was found many times. The CDR3 DNA follows: TGTGCCAGCAGCCGTGGGACAGGGGGCTCGAATGAGCAGTTCTTC. Protein: CASSRGTGGSNEQFF. The chain carries TRBV7-8 and TRBJ2-1; the match to TRBD1 covers 12 bases. CDR1 and CDR2 (germline): SGHVS, FQNEAQ. V trimming: 5 bases; J trimming: 7 bases; junction bases outside the gene matches: 6. The CDR3 runs 15 residues.

This clonotype was seen many times. V gene TRBV7-2 combines with J gene TRBJ2-1; 7 bases match TRBD1. V gave up 3 bases and J gave up 1 base; unmatched junction bases: 3. The germline gives CDR1 SGHTA, CDR2 FQGNSA. The CDR3 length is 15 residues. CDR3: CASSFGQASYNEQFF. DNA for the CDR3: TGTGCCAGCAGCTTCGGACAGGCTTCCTACAATGAGCAGTTCTTC.

This clonotype was detected ten times or more. The CDR3 is CSPKGGSKEQFF. The CDR3 DNA reads TGCAGTCCCAAGGGCGGGAGTAAGGAGCAGTTCTTC. V and J are TRBV20-1 and TRBJ2-1, with TRBD2 matching 7 bases. The CDR3 is 12 residues long. J gave up 10 bases and V 8 bases, and 11 bases lay outside the gene matches. The germline V gene encodes CDR1 DFQATT and CDR2 SNEGSKA (reference sequence).

In this sample, this clonotype turned up a few times. The junction and the germline gene differ at one end; a read error may be behind it. This chain links TRBV28 with TRBJ1-5; a possible D gene is TRBD1 (5 bases). The CDR3 extends over 13 amino acids. Germline CDR1 MDHEN, CDR2 SYDVKM. DNA for the CDR3: TGTGCCAGCAGTTTAAGGGGAGCTCAGCCCCAGAATTTT. Translated: CASSLRGAQPQNF.

This clonotype has a count of ten or more. A read error is possible here, since a much larger clone lies one base away. This rearrangement joins TRBV20-1 to TRBJ2-7; the D gene is possibly TRBD1 (6 bases). The V and J ends lost 0 bases and 5 bases respectively, with 17 bases between them. CDR1 and CDR2 from the germline V gene are DFQATT and SNEGSKA (reference sequence). The CDR3 spans 15 residues. The CDR3 sequence: CSARDIQGTRDEQYF. CDR3 in DNA: TGCAGTGCTAGAGATATTCAGGGGACCAGGGACGAGCAGTACTTC.

This clonotype was detected many times. V usage is TRBV20-1 and J usage is TRBJ2-5, with D perhaps matching TRBD1 or TRBD2 (6 bases each). CDR1 and CDR2 (germline): DFQATT, SNEGSKA (reference sequence). The CDR3 contains 13 residues. V gave up 6 bases and J gave up 1 base, with 12 bases separating them. CDR3 sequence (DNA): TGCAGTGCGGCGGGACACTCCCAAGAGACCCAGTACTTC. Translated, it gives CSAAGHSQETQYF.

This clonotype was detected many times. At one end, the junction sequence differs from germline, possibly due to a read error. V and J are TRBV7-7 and TRBJ2-3; D is ambiguous. Germline loops: CDR1 SSHAT, CDR2 FNYEAQ (reference sequence). There are 13 residues in the CDR3. CDR3: CASSLPDADTQYF. CDR3 sequence (DNA): TGTGCTAGCAGCCTACCGGACGCAGATACGCAGTATTTT.

This clonotype was observed at least ten times. This chain connects TRBV7-9 to TRBJ2-7; weak D call: TRBD2 (5 bases). Trimming took 7 bases from V and 9 from J, leaving 16 bases between them. Per germline, CDR1 SEHNR and CDR2 FQNEAQ (reference sequence). The CDR3 totals 12 residues. This CDR3 reads CASTSSQDRQYF. The CDR3 DNA follows: TGTGCCAGCACCTCTAGCCAGGACCGGCAGTACTTC.

This clonotype was observed at least ten times. The chain joins TRBV5-1 to TRBJ1-2; D is unresolved. V gave up 5 bases and J gave up 8 bases, with 16 bases separating them. The CDR3 is 13 residues long. Germline CDR1 is SGHRS and CDR2 is YFSETQ. CDR3 loop: CASRRQEVEGYTF. Written as DNA, the CDR3 is TGCGCCAGCAGACGCCAGGAAGTAGAGGGCTACACCTTC. Variable domain in full (rest from reference TRBV5-1 and TRBJ1-2): KAGVTQTPRYLIKTRGQQVTLSCSPISGHRSVSWYQQTPGQGLQFLFEYFSETQRNKGNFPGRFSGRQFSNSRSEMNVSTLELGDSALYLCASRRQEVEGYTFGSGTRLTVV.

This clonotype was counted many times. The chain recombines TRBV7-8 with TRBJ2-2; no reliable D call. The germline V gene has CDR1 SGHVS and CDR2 FQNEAQ. CDR3 size: 12 residues. Trimming removed 10 bases at V and 4 bases at J, with 10 bases between. CDR3 sequence: CATTLGTGELFF. CDR3 DNA: TGTGCCACAACCCTTGGCACCGGGGAGCTGTTTTTT.

This clonotype was observed at least ten times. The chain links TRBV11-2 to TRBJ2-1; TRBD2 might be the D (6 bases). The CDR3 consists of 16 residues. Trimming left V 1 base short and J 0 bases short, with 10 bases between. CDR1 and CDR2 (germline): SGHAT, FQNNGV. In DNA form, the CDR3 reads TGTGCCAGCAGCTTAGTGGCGGGGTACTCCTACAATGAGCAGTTCTTC. Its translation: CASSLVAGYSYNEQFF. Full variable domain (remainder filled in from reference TRBV11-2 and TRBJ2-1): EAGVAQSPRYKIIEKRQSVAFWCNPISGHATLYWYQQILGQGPKLLIQFQNNGVVDDSQLPKDRFSAERLKGVDSTLKIQPAKLEDSAVYLCASSLVAGYSYNEQFFGPGTRLTVL.

This clonotype has ten or more counts. This rearrangement joins TRBV20-1 to TRBJ2-5; D unclear. This CDR3 has 13 amino acids. Germline CDR1 DFQATT, CDR2 SNEGSKA (reference sequence). V was shortened by 6 bases and J by 5 bases, with 16 bases between the two germline ends. As DNA, the CDR3 is TGCAGTGCCCCGGGCCGGAATAAGGAGACCCAGTACTTC. Protein product: CSAPGRNKETQYF.

The chain recombines TRBV9 with TRBJ2-2, with D unclear. Trimming shortened V by 4 bases and J by 3 bases, and 13 bases separated the two germline ends. This CDR3 has 15 residues. Germline-derived CDR1 and CDR2 are SGDLS and YYNGEE. CDR3 DNA sequence: TGTGCCAGCAGCCCCCGACTCAGTGACACCGGGGAGCTGTTTTTT. Amino acid sequence: CASSPRLSDTGELFF.

This clonotype was recorded many times. The gene calls are TRBV7-2 and TRBJ2-3, with D possibly TRBD2 on 5 matching bases. Germline CDR1 is SGHTA and CDR2 is FQGNSA. The CDR3 runs to 14 residues. Between the trimmed V and J ends, which lost 1 base and 4 bases, there was a span of 9 bases. The CDR3 reads CASSLGWGADTQYF. The DNA of the CDR3 is TGTGCCAGCAGCTTAGGGTGGGGAGCAGATACGCAGTATTTT.

This clonotype was recorded a few times. The chain carries TRBV27 and TRBJ2-3; the D is unclear. The CDR3 sequence is 17 residues long. Trimming took off 0 bases at V and 0 bases at J, with 13 bases between the two ends. CDR1 MNHEY and CDR2 SMNVEV come from the germline V gene (reference sequence). The DNA for the CDR3 is TGTGCCAGCAGTTTATCGAAAAGGGCCTCTAGCACAGATACGCAGTATTTT. Translation: CASSLSKRASSTDTQYF.